This TCR delta chain was captured by sequencing in a study of gamma-delta T cells after stem cell transplantation. Comment on this clone: TCRdb's protein, taken from a much larger clone, differs from this DNA's translation at residue 12, likely owing to a read error; the protein displayed comes from the DNA.

TCRdb re-called clones from the RT-PCR reads via CATT. The table includes approximately 1,500 delta-chain clones, roughly 6.2% detected once. The V gene end was trimmed by 3 bases and the J gene end by 2 bases; junction bases not matched to a gene: 11. CDR1 is GEAIGNYY and CDR2 is EKD in the germline V gene. The CDR3 runs to 20 residues. The sequence was obtained from a human donor. It is not recorded whose cells these are; they may come from a transplant donor. V and J are TRDV2 and TRDJ3; TRDD3 aligns across 11 bases. Material for sequencing was gamma-delta T cells. The CDR3 reads CACDPILGDMPPWDTRQMFF. In nucleotides, the CDR3 is TGTGCCTGTGACCCCATACTGGGGGATATGCCCCCCTGGGACACCCGACAGATGTTTTTC.